Described below is a single T cell receptor beta chain sequence and its context. Its antigen remains unknown. CDR1 SGHDT and CDR2 YYEEEE come from the germline V gene. The CDR3 spans 14 residues. V was shortened by 1 base and J by 2 bases, with 10 bases between the two germline ends. Profiling relied on immunoSEQ multiplex PCR, and the TCRdb table lists in-frame clones only, not all of them. In the table there are around 100,000 clones, roughly 87% of which are singletons. The source of the sample is a study of graft-versus-host responses after intestinal transplantation. Study context: Each transplant was multivisceral, liver-intestinal, or isolated intestinal.

The chain links TRBV5-6 to TRBJ2-7; tentative D call: TRBD2 (5 bases). The receptor was isolated from a human donor who received an intestinal transplant. This sample comprised unstimulated CD4+ T cells sorted from spleen or lymph node cells, obtained before intestinal transplant. The CDR3 loop reads CASSLLSGTYEQYF. The CDR3 region has the DNA TGTGCCAGCAGCTTGCTGTCCGGGACCTACGAGCAGTACTTC.